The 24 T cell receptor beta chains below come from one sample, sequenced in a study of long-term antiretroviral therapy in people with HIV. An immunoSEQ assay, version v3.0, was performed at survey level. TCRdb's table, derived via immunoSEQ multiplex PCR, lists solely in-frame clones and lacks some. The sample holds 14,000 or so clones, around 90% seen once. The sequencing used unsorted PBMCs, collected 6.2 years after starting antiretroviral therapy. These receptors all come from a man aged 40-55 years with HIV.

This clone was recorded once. The CDR3 region is CSVVLASSYEQYF. CDR3 sequence (DNA): TGCAGCGTTGTCCTAGCGAGCTCCTACGAGCAGTACTTC. The rearrangement joins TRBV29-1 to TRBJ2-7; D perhaps matches TRBD2 (6 bases). The V gene's germline CDR1 is SQVTM and CDR2 ANQGSEA. This CDR3 has 13 amino acids. V lost 4 bases to trimming and J lost 0 bases, with 10 bases between them.

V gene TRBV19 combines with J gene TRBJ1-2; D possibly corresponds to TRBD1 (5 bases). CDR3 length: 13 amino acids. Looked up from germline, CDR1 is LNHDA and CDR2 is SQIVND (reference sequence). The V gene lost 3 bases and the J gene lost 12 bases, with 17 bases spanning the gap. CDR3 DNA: TGTGCCAGTAGTATGACCCTGACAGCTCGAAACACCTTC. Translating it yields CASSMTLTARNTF.

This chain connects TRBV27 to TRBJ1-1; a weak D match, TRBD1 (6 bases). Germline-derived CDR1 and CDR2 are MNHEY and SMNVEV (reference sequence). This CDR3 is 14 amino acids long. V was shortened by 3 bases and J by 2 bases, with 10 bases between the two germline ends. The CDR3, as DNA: TGTGCCAGCAGTTTGGGGGCTCGCAACACTGAAGCTTTCTTT. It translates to CASSLGARNTEAFF.

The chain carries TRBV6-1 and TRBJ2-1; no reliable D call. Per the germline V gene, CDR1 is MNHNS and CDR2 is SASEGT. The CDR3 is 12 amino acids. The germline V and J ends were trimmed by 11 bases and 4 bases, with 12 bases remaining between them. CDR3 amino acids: CAAFDTYNEQFF. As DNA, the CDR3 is TGTGCCGCCTTTGACACTTACAATGAGCAGTTCTTC.

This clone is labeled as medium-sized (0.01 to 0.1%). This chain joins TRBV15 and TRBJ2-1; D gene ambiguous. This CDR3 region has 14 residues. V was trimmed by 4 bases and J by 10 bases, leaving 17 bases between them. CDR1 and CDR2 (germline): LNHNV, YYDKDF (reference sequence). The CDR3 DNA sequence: TGTGCCACCAGCAAAATCCAGGAAGGGAAGGAGCAGTTCTTC. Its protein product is CATSKIQEGKEQFF.

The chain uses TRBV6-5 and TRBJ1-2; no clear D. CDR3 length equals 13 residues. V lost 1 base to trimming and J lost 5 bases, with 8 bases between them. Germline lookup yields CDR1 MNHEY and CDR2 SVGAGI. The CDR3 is CASSYFGSYGYTF. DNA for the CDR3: TGTGCCAGCAGTTACTTCGGATCTTATGGCTACACCTTC.

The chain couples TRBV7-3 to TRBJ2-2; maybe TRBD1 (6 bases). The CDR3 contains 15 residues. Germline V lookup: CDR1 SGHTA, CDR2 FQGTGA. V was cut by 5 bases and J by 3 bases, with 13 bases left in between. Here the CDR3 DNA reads TGTGCCAGCAGCCCCGACAGGAGCCACACCGGGGAGCTGTTTTTT. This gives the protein CASSPDRSHTGELFF.

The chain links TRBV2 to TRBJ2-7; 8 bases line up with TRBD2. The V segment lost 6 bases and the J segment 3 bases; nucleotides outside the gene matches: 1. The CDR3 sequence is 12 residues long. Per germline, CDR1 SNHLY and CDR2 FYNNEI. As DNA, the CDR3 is TGTGCCAGCAGGGGACTAGTCTACGAGCAGTACTTC. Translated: CASRGLVYEQYF.

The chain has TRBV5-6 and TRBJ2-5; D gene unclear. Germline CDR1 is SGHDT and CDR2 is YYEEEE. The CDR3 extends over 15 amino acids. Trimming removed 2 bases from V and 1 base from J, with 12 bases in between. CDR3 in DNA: TGTGCCAGCAGCTTAAGGCCAAAACCCCAAGAGACCCAGTACTTC. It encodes CASSLRPKPQETQYF.

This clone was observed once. CDR3 sequence reads: CASSPTPRSGTANYEQYF. CDR3 nucleotide sequence: TGTGCCAGCAGCCCCACGCCTAGATCCGGGACAGCCAACTACGAGCAGTACTTC. The V call is TRBV7-8, the J call TRBJ2-7; 7 bases match TRBD1. Germline V gene sequence: CDR1 SGHVS, CDR2 FQNEAQ. This CDR3 contains 18 residues. With V trimmed by 5 bases and J by 3 bases, 19 bases remained unmatched.

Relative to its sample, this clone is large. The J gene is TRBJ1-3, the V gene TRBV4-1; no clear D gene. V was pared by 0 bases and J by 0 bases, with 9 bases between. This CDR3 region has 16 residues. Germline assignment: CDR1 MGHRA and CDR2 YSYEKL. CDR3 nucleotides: TGCGCCAGCAGCCAAGATCCCGGAGACTCTGGAAACACCATATATTTT. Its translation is CASSQDPGDSGNTIYF.

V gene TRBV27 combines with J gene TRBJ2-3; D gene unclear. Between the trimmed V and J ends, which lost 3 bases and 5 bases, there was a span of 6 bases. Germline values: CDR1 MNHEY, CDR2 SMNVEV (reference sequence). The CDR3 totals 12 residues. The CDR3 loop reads CASSLIGDTQYF. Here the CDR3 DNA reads TGTGCCAGCAGTTTGATCGGAGATACGCAGTATTTT.

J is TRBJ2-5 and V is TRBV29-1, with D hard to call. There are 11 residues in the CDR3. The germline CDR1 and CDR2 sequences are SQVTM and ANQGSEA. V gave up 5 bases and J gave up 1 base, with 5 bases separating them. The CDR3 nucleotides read TGCAGCGTTCAGCCCCAAGAGACCCAGTACTTC. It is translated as CSVQPQETQYF.

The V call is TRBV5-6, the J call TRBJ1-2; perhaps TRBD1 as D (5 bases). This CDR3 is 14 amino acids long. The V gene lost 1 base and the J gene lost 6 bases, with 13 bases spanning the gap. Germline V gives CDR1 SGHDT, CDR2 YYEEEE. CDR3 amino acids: CASSLIGGGHGYTF. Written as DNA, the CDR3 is TGTGCCAGCAGCTTGATCGGGGGTGGCCATGGCTACACCTTC.

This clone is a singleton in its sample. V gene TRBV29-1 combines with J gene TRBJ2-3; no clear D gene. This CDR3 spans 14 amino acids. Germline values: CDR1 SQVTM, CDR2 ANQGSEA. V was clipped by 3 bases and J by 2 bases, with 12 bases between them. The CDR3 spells CSVEGKGFTDTQYF. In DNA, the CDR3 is TGCAGCGTTGAGGGGAAGGGATTCACAGATACGCAGTATTTT.

As DNA, the CDR3 is TGTGCCAGCAGTTCCGCCTGGGGGGCGGTGGGGGGCTACACCTTC. Its protein is CASSSAWGAVGGYTF. This chain joins TRBV28 and TRBJ1-2; a weak D match, TRBD1 (6 bases). The V gene's germline CDR1 is MDHEN and CDR2 SYDVKM. The CDR3 has 15 residues. Between the trimmed V and J ends, which lost 4 bases and 8 bases, there was a span of 20 bases.

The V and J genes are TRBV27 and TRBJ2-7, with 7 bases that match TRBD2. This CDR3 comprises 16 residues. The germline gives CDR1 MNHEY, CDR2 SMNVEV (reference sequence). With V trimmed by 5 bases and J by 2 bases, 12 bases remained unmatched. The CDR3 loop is CASSKIGTTETYEQYF. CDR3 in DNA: TGTGCCAGCAGTAAAATCGGGACTACCGAGACCTACGAGCAGTACTTC.

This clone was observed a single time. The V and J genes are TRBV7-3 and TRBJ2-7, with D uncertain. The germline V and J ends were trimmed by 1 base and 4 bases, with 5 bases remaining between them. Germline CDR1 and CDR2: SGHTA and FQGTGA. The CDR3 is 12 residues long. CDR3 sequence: CASSLMQYEQYF. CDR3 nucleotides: TGTGCCAGCAGCTTAATGCAGTACGAGCAGTACTTC.

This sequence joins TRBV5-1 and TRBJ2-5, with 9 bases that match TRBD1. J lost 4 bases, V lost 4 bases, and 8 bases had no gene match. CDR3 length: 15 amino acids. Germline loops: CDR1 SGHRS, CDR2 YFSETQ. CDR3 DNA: TGCGCCAGCAGCCCGGGACAGGGAAAGGCAGAGACCCAGTACTTC. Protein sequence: CASSPGQGKAETQYF.

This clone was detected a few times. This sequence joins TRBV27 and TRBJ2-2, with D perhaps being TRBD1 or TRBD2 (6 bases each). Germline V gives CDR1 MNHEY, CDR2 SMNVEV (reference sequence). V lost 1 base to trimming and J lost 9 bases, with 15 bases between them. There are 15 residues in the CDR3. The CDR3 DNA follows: TGTGCCAGCAGTTTATTATTACAGGGAGGCCGGGAGCTGTTTTTT. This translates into CASSLLLQGGRELFF.

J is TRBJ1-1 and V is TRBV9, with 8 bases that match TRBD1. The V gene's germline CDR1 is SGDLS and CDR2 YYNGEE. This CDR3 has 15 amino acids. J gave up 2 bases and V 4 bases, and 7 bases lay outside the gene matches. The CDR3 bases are TGTGCCAGCAGCAAAGGGACAGGCGCTAACACTGAAGCTTTCTTT. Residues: CASSKGTGANTEAFF.

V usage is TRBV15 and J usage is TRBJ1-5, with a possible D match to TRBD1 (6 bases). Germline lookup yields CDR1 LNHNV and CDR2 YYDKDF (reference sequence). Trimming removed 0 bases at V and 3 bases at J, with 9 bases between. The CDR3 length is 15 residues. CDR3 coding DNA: TGTGCCACCAGCAGAGATAACAGGGCCAATCAGCCCCAGCATTTT. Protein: CATSRDNRANQPQHF. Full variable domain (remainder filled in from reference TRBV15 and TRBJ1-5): DAMVIQNPRYQVTQFGKPVTLSCSQTLNHNVMYWYQQKSSQAPKLLFHYYDKDFNNEADTPDNFQSRRPNTSFCFLDIRSPGLGDTAMYLCATSRDNRANQPQHFGDGTRLSIL.

The CDR3 loop is CASSIRDVGEKLFF. CDR3 coding DNA: TGTGCCAGCAGCATCCGGGACGTAGGCGAAAAACTGTTTTTT. The chain combines TRBV5-6 with TRBJ1-4; D possibly corresponds to TRBD1 (5 bases). This CDR3 contains 14 residues. Per the germline V gene, CDR1 is SGHDT and CDR2 is YYEEEE. Trimming took 4 bases from V and 8 from J, leaving 15 bases between them. The full variable domain, with the rest looked up from reference TRBV5-6 and TRBJ1-4, is DAGVTQSPTHLIKTRGQQVTLRCSPKSGHDTVSWYQQALGQGPQFIFQYYEEEERQRGNFPDRFSGHQFPNYSSELNVNALLLGDSALYLCASSIRDVGEKLFFGSGTQLSVL.

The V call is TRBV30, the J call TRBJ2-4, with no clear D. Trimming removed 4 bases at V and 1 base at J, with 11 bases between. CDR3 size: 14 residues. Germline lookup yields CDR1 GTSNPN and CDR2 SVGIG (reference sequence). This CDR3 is CAWTQGAAKNIQYF. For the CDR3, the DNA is TGTGCCTGGACCCAAGGTGCGGCCAAAAACATTCAGTACTTC. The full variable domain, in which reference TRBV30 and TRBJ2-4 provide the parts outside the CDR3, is SQTIHQWPATLVQPVGSPLSLECTVEGTSNPNLYWYRQAAGRGLQLLFYSVGIGQISSEVPQNLSASRPQDRQFILSSKKLLLSDSGFYLCAWTQGAAKNIQYFGAGTRLSVL.